Listed here are 20 T cell receptor beta chains from one sample, sequenced in a study of shared clonotypes between healthy human individuals. Sequencing was performed with immunoSEQ multiplex PCR; in TCRdb, only in-frame clones are kept and a portion is missing. The data show some 600,000 clones, approximately 96% seen once. Cells designated naive CD8 were CD45RO-negative and were positively selected for CCR7, with terminally differentiated effector memory CD45RA+ cells excluded. Material: naive CD8+ T cells sorted from blood. These TCRs come from a woman aged 30 to 39 in good health.

The V gene is TRBV10-1, the J gene TRBJ2-2; 13 bases fit TRBD2. The CDR3 totals 18 residues. The V gene end was trimmed by 3 bases and the J gene end by 5 bases; junction bases not matched to a gene: 9. Germline V gene data show CDR1 as WNHNN and CDR2 as SYGVQD (reference sequence). The CDR3 DNA reads as TGCGCCAGCAGTGACCTCGGACTAGCGGGAGTTTATACCGGGGAGCTGTTTTTT. Protein: CASSDLGLAGVYTGELFF.

V gene TRBV28 combines with J gene TRBJ1-5; D uncertain. This CDR3 spans 12 amino acids. V was cut by 5 bases and J by 6 bases, with 8 bases left in between. In germline, CDR1 is MDHEN, CDR2 SYDVKM. CDR3 residues: CASSRVGQPQHF. In nucleotides, the CDR3 is TGTGCCAGCAGTAGGGTTGGTCAGCCCCAGCATTTT.

The V gene is TRBV19, the J gene TRBJ1-1, with 9 bases identical to TRBD1. CDR1 LNHDA and CDR2 SQIVND come from the germline V gene (reference sequence). The CDR3 length is 15 residues. V trimming: 8 bases; J trimming: 4 bases; junction bases outside the gene matches: 11. This CDR3 reads CASVQGASSRTEAFF. The CDR3 DNA is TGTGCCAGTGTACAGGGGGCGTCGAGTCGCACTGAAGCTTTCTTT.

This clone was detected once. This chain connects TRBV6-5 to TRBJ2-1, with 11 bases that match TRBD2. This CDR3 region has 15 residues. V dropped 5 bases and J dropped 4; count of bases not matched to a gene: 4. Germline CDR1 and CDR2: MNHEY and SVGAGI. The CDR3 reads CASSIGTSGYNEQFF. CDR3 coding DNA: TGTGCCAGCAGTATCGGGACTAGCGGATACAATGAGCAGTTCTTC.

This chain uses TRBV4-1 with TRBJ2-7; TRBD2 aligns across 9 bases. Losses at the gene ends were 1 base for V and 5 bases for J; bases not matched to a gene: 6. Germline CDR1 MGHRA, CDR2 YSYEKL. The CDR3 has 15 amino acids. CDR3 bases: TGCGCCAGCAGCCAAGGCGCGCGGGAGGGCCACGAGCAGTACTTC. This codes for CASSQGAREGHEQYF.

The V and J genes are TRBV15 and TRBJ2-1, with 11 bases lining up with TRBD2. The CDR3 is 16 residues long. Trimming at V came to 0 bases and at J to 6 bases, leaving 4 bases not matched to a gene. Germline V gene data show CDR1 as LNHNV and CDR2 as YYDKDF (reference sequence). CDR3 sequence: CATSRDKLAGANEQFF. The CDR3 coding sequence is TGTGCCACCAGCAGAGATAAACTAGCGGGGGCCAATGAGCAGTTCTTC.

The V gene is TRBV11-1, the J gene TRBJ2-1; D is possibly TRBD2 (5 bases). V was clipped by 2 bases and J by 7 bases, with 9 bases between them. CDR3 length: 13 amino acids. Germline CDR1 reads SGHAT; CDR2 reads FQDESV (reference sequence). The CDR3 protein is CASSLPDSNEQFF. The CDR3 nucleotides read TGTGCCAGCAGCTTACCGGACTCTAATGAGCAGTTCTTC.

The rearrangement links TRBV13 to TRBJ2-7; 7 bases map to TRBD1. The CDR3 is 14 amino acids. The germline V gene has CDR1 PRHDT and CDR2 FYEKMQ (reference sequence). Unmatched junction bases numbered 9, after V lost 5 bases and J lost 5 bases. The CDR3 region is CASSQVGQSHEQYF. In DNA, the CDR3 is TGTGCCAGCAGCCAGGTGGGACAGTCCCACGAGCAGTACTTC.

The CDR3 nucleotides read TGTGCCAGCAGCTTAGTCGGGGACAATGAGCAGTTCTTC. Its translation: CASSLVGDNEQFF. V usage is TRBV7-9 and J usage is TRBJ2-1; D is perhaps TRBD2 (5 bases). Germline CDR1 is SEHNR and CDR2 is FQNEAQ (reference sequence). V was pared by 1 base and J by 5 bases, with 6 bases between. CDR3 length equals 13 residues.

The chain has TRBV5-6 and TRBJ1-4, with no clear D. With 0 bases removed from V and 3 bases from J, the gap between germline ends came to 6 bases. The CDR3 is made up of 14 amino acids. From germline, CDR1 is SGHDT and CDR2 YYEEEE. The CDR3 loop is CASSLGLPNEKLFF. CDR3 DNA: TGTGCCAGCAGCTTGGGGCTGCCTAATGAAAAACTGTTTTTT.

V and J are TRBV28 and TRBJ2-7; maybe TRBD2 (6 bases). The CDR3 has 16 amino acids. V lost 4 bases to trimming and J lost 6 bases, with 22 bases between them. Germline CDR1 is MDHEN and CDR2 is SYDVKM. In nucleotides, the CDR3 is TGTGCCAGCAGTTATATCCCGGGGGAGTCTCCTCCCGAGCAGTACTTC. This encodes CASSYIPGESPPEQYF.

This chain joins TRBV6-1 and TRBJ1-6, with D possibly matching TRBD1 (6 bases). The CDR3 extends over 16 amino acids. The germline V gene encodes CDR1 MNHNS and CDR2 SASEGT. V lost 2 bases to trimming and J lost 2 bases, with 10 bases between them. This CDR3 reads CASSEFGDTYNSPLHF. The CDR3 DNA reads as TGTGCCAGCAGTGAATTCGGGGACACCTATAATTCACCCCTCCACTTT.

The rearrangement links TRBV27 to TRBJ2-7; perhaps TRBD1 as D (6 bases). This CDR3 has 14 amino acids. Germline V gene lookup returns CDR1 MNHEY and CDR2 SMNVEV (reference sequence). The ends were cut back, 2 bases at V and 7 bases at J, with 15 bases in the middle. The CDR3 DNA reads as TGTGCCAGCAGTTTAAAACAGGGTGAGGAAGAGCAGTACTTC. This codes for CASSLKQGEEEQYF.

This clone was recorded once. The genes are TRBV19 and TRBJ2-7, with 8 bases lining up with TRBD1. Germline assignment: CDR1 LNHDA and CDR2 SQIVND (reference sequence). The CDR3 runs to 14 residues. Unmatched junction bases numbered 10, after V lost 7 bases and J lost 5 bases. The chain's CDR3 is CASTQDRDRHEQYF. The CDR3, as DNA: TGTGCCAGTACTCAGGACAGGGATCGCCACGAGCAGTACTTC.

The chain joins TRBV6-4 to TRBJ1-6, with 7 nucleotides matching TRBD1. CDR1 MRHNA and CDR2 SNTAGT come from the germline V gene. The CDR3 spans 15 residues. V gave up 6 bases and J gave up 5 bases; unmatched junction bases: 7. The CDR3 DNA is TGTGCCAGCAGGACAGGGCCTTGGGATAATTCACCCCTCCACTTT. Amino acids: CASRTGPWDNSPLHF.

CDR3 in DNA: TGTGCCAGTAGTATAGTTGGAGACGGCGGCATCTACGAGCAGTACTTC. Amino acids: CASSIVGDGGIYEQYF. J is TRBJ2-7 and V is TRBV19; no firm D call. Germline-derived CDR1 and CDR2 are LNHDA and SQIVND (reference sequence). This CDR3 has 16 amino acids. V was cut by 1 base and J by 3 bases, with 16 bases left in between.

This chain uses TRBV5-1 with TRBJ2-5, with D possibly matching TRBD2 (5 bases). Germline CDR1 is SGHRS and CDR2 is YFSETQ. CDR3 size: 11 residues. CDR3 loop: CVFGKQETQYF. CDR3 DNA: TGCGTTTTCGGGAAGCAAGAGACCCAGTACTTC. The variable domain in full, completed from reference TRBV5-1 and TRBJ2-5, reads KAGVTQTPRYLIKTRGQQVTLSCSPISGHRSVSWYQQTPGQGLQFLFEYFSETQRNKGNFPGRFSGRQFSNSRSEMNVSTLELGDSALYLCVFGKQETQYFGPGTRLLVL.

DNA for the CDR3: TGCGCCAGCAGCCTGGGACAGGGTTTCATTAATGAAAAACTGTTTTTT. Translating gives CASSLGQGFINEKLFF. The V gene is TRBV5-1, the J gene TRBJ1-4, with 9 bases that match TRBD1. CDR1 is SGHRS and CDR2 is YFSETQ in the germline V gene. This CDR3 has 16 residues. The J segment lost 4 bases and the V segment lost 4 bases, leaving 8 bases of the junction unmatched.

The chain has TRBV27 and TRBJ1-5, with TRBD1 matching 9 bases. The CDR3 loop spans 15 amino acids. Germline CDR1 reads MNHEY; CDR2 reads SMNVEV (reference sequence). J gave up 6 bases and V 5 bases, and 8 bases lay outside the gene matches. The CDR3 nucleotides read TGTGCCAGCAGTGGGATCGGACAGGGGACTCAGCCCCAGCATTTT. Translating it yields CASSGIGQGTQPQHF.

The rearrangement links TRBV6-5 to TRBJ2-7; 7 bases fit TRBD1. V shed 5 bases and J 4 bases; nucleotides not matched to a gene: 8. In germline, CDR1 is MNHEY, CDR2 SVGAGI. This CDR3 region has 14 residues. The CDR3 protein is CASSTSSGGYEQYF. The CDR3 nucleotides are TGTGCCAGCAGTACCTCCTCAGGGGGATACGAGCAGTACTTC.